These T cell receptor beta chains were read from a single sample in a study of CD8 T cells in ankylosing spondylitis. One entry per CDR3 protein results from TCRdb running MiXCR on the 5' RACE reads. The data contain approximately 220,000 distinct CDR3 sequences, about 16% of them singletons. Sequences were obtained from blood, either unsorted or a sorted T cell fraction (not recorded which). Receptor source: a male donor with ankylosing spondylitis. CDR3s include the opening cysteine and the closing phenylalanine or tryptophan. The D gene is left open where the match is weak. Clone size is given for some rows only: seen once, a few or many times, or a class if the clone is expanded.

J	size	D	V	DNA	CDR3
TRBJ2-5	-	TRBD1	TRBV24-1	TGTGCCACCAGTTCAGGGACAGACATCCAAGAGACCCAGTACTTC	CATSSGTDIQETQYF
TRBJ2-7	-	-	TRBV6-1	TGTGCCAGCAGTGCACCAGGGGATTTGTATGGCGAGCAGTACTTC	CASSAPGDLYGEQYF
TRBJ2-7	-	-	TRBV12-3/TRBV12-4	TGTGCCAGCAGTTGGGGGGATTACGAGCAGTACTTC	CASSWGDYEQYF
TRBJ2-1	-	-	TRBV20-1	TGCAGTGCTAGCGAGCGGACCTACAATGAGCAGTTCTTC	CSASERTYNEQFF
TRBJ2-1	many	TRBD2	TRBV5-1	TGCGCCAGCAGCTTGGAACTAGCGGGGTCCTACAATGAGCAGTTCTTC	CASSLELAGSYNEQFF
TRBJ2-5	few	TRBD2	TRBV27	TGTGCCAGCAGTTTATGGGGCGGGGGGGCTGTAGAGACCCAGTACTTC	CASSLWGGGAVETQYF
TRBJ2-1	-	-	TRBV21-1	TGTGCCAGCCGGTATGACAGGGGGCCGAGAAAGTTCTTC	CASRYDRGPRKFF
TRBJ1-1	-	-	TRBV28	TGTGCCAGCAGTTCGGGGCTGGGGGCTGAAGCTTTCTTT	CASSSGLGAEAFF
TRBJ1-1	few	-	TRBV7-9	TGTGCCAGCAGCCAAACCATTTCGAACACTGAAGCTTTCTTT	CASSQTISNTEAFF
TRBJ1-1	few	-	TRBV20-1	TGCAGTGCTAGAGATGAACGGGGTAGGGAAGCTTTCTTT	CSARDERGREAFF
TRBJ1-3	-	-	TRBV29-1	TGCAGCGTACCCTGGGGAGGCCCTTTCGGAAACACCATATATTTT	CSVPWGGPFGNTIYF
TRBJ2-2	few	-	TRBV19	TGTGCCAGTAGTATAGGGGACGTCGGGGAGCTGTTTTTT	CASSIGDVGELFF
TRBJ2-3	-	-	TRBV4-1	TGCGCCAGCGCCCAAGACCCAGATACGCAGTATTTT	CASAQDPDTQYF
TRBJ1-2	-	TRBD1	TRBV6-5	TGTGCCAGCAGTTACGGGACAGGGGTTCCGGTTGGCTACACCTTC	CASSYGTGVPVGYTF
TRBJ1-1	-	-	TRBV6-2/TRBV6-3	TGTGCCAGCAGTTACTCGGGCGGGATCGGGGACACTGAAGCTTTCTTT	CASSYSGGIGDTEAFF
TRBJ2-2	many	-	TRBV29-1	TGCAGCGTCCGGGCCCCGAACACCGGGGAGCTGTTTTTT	CSVRAPNTGELFF
TRBJ1-2	-	-	TRBV11-2	TGTGCCAGCAGCTTAGGGACCCTGGGGGGCTACACCTTC	CASSLGTLGGYTF
TRBJ1-4	-	-	TRBV2	TGTGCCAGCAGTGAAGTTGTACGGTCTAATGAAAAACTGTTTTTT	CASSEVVRSNEKLFF
TRBJ2-7	-	-	TRBV7-6	TGTGCCAGCAGCTCAGGTGAGGGGCCAGTCCCCCAGCAGTACTTC	CASSSGEGPVPQQYF
TRBJ2-7	few	-	TRBV5-1	TGCGCCAGCAGAGAGTCTGGAGAGGGGCCACACTTC	CASRESGEGPHF
TRBJ2-1	once	-	TRBV30	TGTGCCTGGAGTGTAGCGAAGCGTCTGCAGTTCTTC	CAWSVAKRLQFF
TRBJ1-2	few	-	TRBV29-1	TGCAGCGTTGGACAGGAGAGTGGCTACACCTTC	CSVGQESGYTF
TRBJ2-7	many	-	TRBV28	TGTGCCAGCAGTCCCAATTACGAGCAGTACTTC	CASSPNYEQYF
TRBJ2-7	few	TRBD1	TRBV11-2	TGTGCCAGCAGCTTCTCCGGGACAGGGACCTCCTACGAGCAGTACTTC	CASSFSGTGTSYEQYF
TRBJ2-3	-	-	TRBV20-1	TGCAGTGCTACATTGAGCGGAGCTAGCACAGATACGCAGTATTTT	CSATLSGASTDTQYF